The 21 T cell receptor beta chains presented below share a single source sample, sequenced in a study of cytomegalovirus exposure and HLA in healthy donors (dated by TCRdb to the late 2010s). To prepare the library, the immunoSEQ multiplex PCR assay was applied. Not all clones reach the TCRdb copy of this immuneACCESS table, which keeps in-frame sequences only. Checked studies attribute under half of the gap to unresolved V genes and leave the rest unexplained. The sample profile shows 150,000 to 180,000 clones; around 83% of them were found once. The ten largest clonotypes hold approximately 2.2% of the sample. The source material was PBMCs. The origin of the receptors is a human donor in good health.

The chain carries TRBV29-1 and TRBJ2-1; perhaps TRBD2 as D (6 bases). Germline assignment: CDR1 SQVTM and CDR2 ANQGSEA. V was clipped by 1 base and J by 6 bases, with 19 bases between them. The CDR3 loop spans 16 amino acids. The CDR3 reads CSVEGEKKGAGNEQFF. The CDR3 DNA sequence: TGCAGCGTTGAAGGGGAAAAGAAGGGAGCGGGCAATGAGCAGTTCTTC.

This sequence joins TRBV4-1 and TRBJ2-7, with 9 bases lining up with TRBD1. The CDR3 is 14 residues long. V gave up 1 base and J gave up 4 bases; unmatched junction bases: 2. Germline CDR1 reads MGHRA; CDR2 reads YSYEKL. The CDR3 DNA follows: TGCGCCAGCAGCCAAGGGGACAGGGATTACGAGCAGTACTTC. Protein sequence: CASSQGDRDYEQYF.

The chain joins TRBV23-1 to TRBJ2-7; 8 nucleotides align to TRBD1. TRBV23-1 is flagged as an ORF with uncertain function. Losses at the gene ends were 4 bases for V and 3 bases for J; bases not matched to a gene: 11. This CDR3 has 16 amino acids. The CDR3 DNA follows: TGCGCCAGCAGTCGGGTCCGGACAGGGCGAAACTACGAGCAGTACTTC. This codes for CASSRVRTGRNYEQYF.

This chain links TRBV2 with TRBJ2-1, with 7 nucleotides matching TRBD2. Trimming removed 1 base from V and 2 bases from J; junction bases left unmatched: 11. Germline CDR1 SNHLY, CDR2 FYNNEI. CDR3 length: 18 residues. This CDR3 is CASSEGSLAEVPYNEQFF. CDR3 sequence (DNA): TGTGCCAGCAGTGAAGGGTCCCTAGCGGAGGTCCCCTACAATGAGCAGTTCTTC.

This chain joins TRBV9 and TRBJ1-3, with 8 bases lining up with TRBD1. Germline loops: CDR1 SGDLS, CDR2 YYNGEE. There are 15 residues in the CDR3. Trimming cost V 3 bases and J 6 bases; bases outside gene matches: 8. The CDR3 DNA follows: TGTGCCAGCAGCGCCGGGACAGGACTTGAAAACACCATATATTTT. This gives the protein CASSAGTGLENTIYF.

The rearrangement links TRBV5-1 to TRBJ2-1; D is possibly TRBD2 (5 bases). This CDR3 comprises 13 residues. V was cut by 5 bases and J by 10 bases, with 16 bases left in between. Germline assignment: CDR1 SGHRS and CDR2 YFSETQ. CDR3 nucleotide sequence: TGCGCCAGCAGTTCGACTAAGAGACCCGAGCAGTTCTTC. This translates into CASSSTKRPEQFF. Full variable domain (remainder filled in from reference TRBV5-1 and TRBJ2-1): KAGVTQTPRYLIKTRGQQVTLSCSPISGHRSVSWYQQTPGQGLQFLFEYFSETQRNKGNFPGRFSGRQFSNSRSEMNVSTLELGDSALYLCASSSTKRPEQFFGPGTRLTVL.

V and J are TRBV27 and TRBJ2-7; possibly TRBD1 for D (5 bases). This CDR3 comprises 13 residues. Germline values: CDR1 MNHEY, CDR2 SMNVEV (reference sequence). Trimming cost V 9 bases and J 7 bases, with 19 bases left between them. The CDR3: CASRRQGKQEQYF. In DNA, the CDR3 is TGTGCCAGTAGAAGGCAGGGTAAGCAAGAGCAGTACTTC.

The rearrangement links TRBV6-5 to TRBJ2-1; 8 bases align to TRBD1. Germline lookup yields CDR1 MNHEY and CDR2 SVGAGI. Germline trimming cut 6 bases from V and 5 bases from J; bases unmatched to any gene: 9. The CDR3 length is 15 residues. The CDR3 reads CASRLDRGENNEQFF. As DNA, the CDR3 is TGTGCCAGCAGACTCGACAGGGGCGAAAACAATGAGCAGTTCTTC.

V is TRBV5-1 and J is TRBJ2-1, with D possibly TRBD1 on 6 matching bases. Germline V lookup: CDR1 SGHRS, CDR2 YFSETQ. This CDR3 is built from 18 residues. V dropped 2 bases and J dropped 7 bases, with 25 bases sitting between them. The CDR3 bases are TGCGCCAGCAGCTTTACAGGGACGTGGAGAAGTAGGGGTAATGAGCAGTTCTTC. Its translation: CASSFTGTWRSRGNEQFF.

The V gene is TRBV5-4, the J gene TRBJ2-1, with D tentatively TRBD1 (6 bases). The CDR3 has 15 residues. Germline V gene lookup returns CDR1 SGHNT and CDR2 YYREEE (reference sequence). V lost 4 bases to trimming and J lost 2 bases, with 13 bases between them. The CDR3: CASSPETGPYNEQFF. Written as DNA, the CDR3 is TGTGCCAGCAGCCCCGAGACAGGTCCCTACAATGAGCAGTTCTTC.

The chain links TRBV6-1 to TRBJ2-7; unclear D gene. CDR3 length: 14 amino acids. Trimming cost V 1 base and J 4 bases, with 11 bases left between them. The germline CDR1 and CDR2 sequences are MNHNS and SASEGT. CDR3 region: CASSEGLAYYEQYF. In DNA form, the CDR3 reads TGTGCCAGCAGTGAAGGTTTGGCATATTACGAGCAGTACTTC.

This chain links TRBV5-1 with TRBJ1-3, with TRBD1 matching over 9 bases. The germline gives CDR1 SGHRS, CDR2 YFSETQ. With 0 bases clipped from V and 1 base from J, the junction kept 2 bases outside the gene matches. The CDR3 length is 16 residues. CDR3 amino acids: CASSLGGTGSGNTIYF. The CDR3 DNA sequence: TGCGCCAGCAGCTTGGGAGGGACAGGGTCTGGAAACACCATATATTTT.

The chain links TRBV4-1 to TRBJ2-1; D is possibly TRBD2 (5 bases). Germline-derived CDR1 and CDR2 are MGHRA and YSYEKL. This CDR3 region has 14 residues. Trimming removed 6 bases at V and 0 bases at J, with 9 bases between. The DNA for the CDR3 is TGCGCCAGCAGTCTTGGGAGCTCCTACAATGAGCAGTTCTTC. Translating gives CASSLGSSYNEQFF.

This clone has a single count. V is TRBV28 and J is TRBJ2-2, with D perhaps matching TRBD1 (7 bases). Trimming shortened V by 4 bases and J by 4 bases, and 13 bases separated the two germline ends. The CDR3 contains 15 residues. Per the germline V gene, CDR1 is MDHEN and CDR2 is SYDVKM. The CDR3 DNA follows: TGTGCCAGCAGTTCCGACAGGGAGGCCACCGGGGAGCTGTTTTTT. It yields the protein CASSSDREATGELFF. Looking up the rest from reference TRBV28 and TRBJ2-2 gives the full variable domain: DVKVTQSSRYLVKRTGEKVFLECVQDMDHENMFWYRQDPGLGLRLIYFSYDVKMKEKGDIPEGYSVSREKKERFSLILESASTNQTSMYLCASSSDREATGELFFGEGSRLTVL.

In nucleotides, the CDR3 is TGTGCCAGCAGTGCGATAACGGCAGATACGCAGTATTTT. Its translation: CASSAITADTQYF. The rearrangement uses TRBV11-2 and TRBJ2-3; D not resolved. The CDR3 has 13 residues. Germline CDR1 SGHAT, CDR2 FQNNGV. V was clipped by 6 bases and J by 4 bases, with 11 bases between them.

The chain couples TRBV7-8 to TRBJ1-4; D call uncertain. Trimming cost V 1 base and J 7 bases, with 13 bases left between them. The length of the CDR3 is 15 residues. CDR1 is SGHVS, CDR2 FQNEAQ, per germline. In DNA, the CDR3 is TGTGCCAGCAGCTTAGTTGGAGGGTTGGGTGAAAAACTGTTTTTT. Protein sequence: CASSLVGGLGEKLFF. The full variable domain, its missing parts supplied by reference TRBV7-8 and TRBJ1-4, is GAGVSQSPRYKVAKRGQDVALRCDPISGHVSLFWYQQALGQGPEFLTYFQNEAQLDKSGLPSDRFFAERPEGSVSTLKIQRTQQEDSAVYLCASSLVGGLGEKLFFGSGTQLSVL.

V usage is TRBV29-1 and J usage is TRBJ2-1; 13 nucleotides line up with TRBD2. Germline V CDR1 and CDR2: SQVTM, ANQGSEA. This CDR3 region has 16 residues. V was pared by 3 bases and J by 7 bases, with 9 bases of the junction left unmatched. CDR3 nucleotide sequence: TGCAGCGTTGAGTCGTGGACTAGCGGGAGTTATAATGAGCAGTTCTTC. Translating gives CSVESWTSGSYNEQFF.

V usage is TRBV28 and J usage is TRBJ2-7, with TRBD2 matching over 8 bases. Germline CDR1 reads MDHEN; CDR2 reads SYDVKM. V was clipped by 7 bases and J by 0 bases; unmatched bases: 11. The CDR3 runs 16 residues. The CDR3 coding sequence is TGTGCCAGCAAAAATCTGGGACTAGGGGCCTCCTACGAGCAGTACTTC. Translated: CASKNLGLGASYEQYF.

The genes are TRBV7-3 and TRBJ2-2; TRBD2 agrees at 15 bases. Unmatched junction bases numbered 7, after V lost 2 bases and J lost 3 bases. The germline V gene has CDR1 SGHTA and CDR2 FQGTGA. The CDR3 is 19 residues long. The CDR3 DNA sequence: TGTGCCAGCAGCTTATTCGGACTAGCGGGGGGGTCGGACACCGGGGAGCTGTTTTTT. Its protein is CASSLFGLAGGSDTGELFF.

The J gene is TRBJ2-5, the V gene TRBV2; D is uncertain. Per germline, CDR1 SNHLY and CDR2 FYNNEI. The CDR3 spans 14 residues. Trimming left V 7 bases short and J 3 bases short, with 15 bases between. The DNA for the CDR3 is TGTGCCAGCACCAAGCTGACAACGGAAGAGACCCAGTACTTC. Encoded protein: CASTKLTTEETQYF.

The chain recombines TRBV15 with TRBJ1-1, with TRBD1 identical over 7 bases. V dropped 0 bases and J dropped 5; count of bases not matched to a gene: 6. There are 15 residues in the CDR3. The V gene's germline CDR1 is LNHNV and CDR2 YYDKDF (reference sequence). CDR3 region: CATSRDKQGLTEAFF. The DNA for the CDR3 is TGTGCCACCAGCAGAGATAAACAGGGGTTGACTGAAGCTTTCTTT.